These 24 T cell receptor beta chains share one sample of origin, sequenced in a study of blood T cells in healthy people across ages. Combining a sample-barcoded 5' primer with a J-beta primer mix, a second PCR ran for about 7 to 12 cycles. MiXCR, run by TCRdb on the 5' RACE reads, gives a single entry per CDR3 protein. The data contain 1,800,000 or so distinct CDR3 sequences, about two fifths of them singletons. The sample comprised blood. These TCRs come from a human donor in good health.

This clonotype has a count of ten or more. The chain employs TRBV12-3 or TRBV12-4 and TRBJ2-5, with no clear D. Trimming left V 3 bases short and J 1 base short, with 9 bases between. This CDR3 spans 14 amino acids. DNA for the CDR3: TGTGCCAGCAGTTTCGGCCTGCTCCAAGAGACCCAGTACTTC. Protein: CASSFGLLQETQYF.

V usage is TRBV15 and J usage is TRBJ2-7, with D possibly called TRBD1 or TRBD2 (6 bases each). V shed 11 bases and J shed 3 bases, with 17 bases lying between them. The CDR3 length is 13 residues. Looked up from germline, CDR1 is LNHNV and CDR2 is YYDKDF (reference sequence). CDR3 region: CAPQQGGDYEQYF. In DNA, the CDR3 is TGTGCCCCCCAACAGGGAGGCGACTACGAGCAGTACTTC.

The chain uses TRBV12-3 or TRBV12-4 and TRBJ1-5; D unclear. There are 12 residues in the CDR3. With 8 bases removed from V and 10 bases from J, the gap between germline ends came to 15 bases. CDR3 amino acids: CASGLRRDPQHF. Here the CDR3 DNA reads TGTGCCAGCGGCCTGCGGAGGGATCCCCAGCATTTT.

This chain links TRBV29-1 with TRBJ1-2; 9 nucleotides match TRBD1. CDR3 size: 13 residues. CDR1 SQVTM and CDR2 ANQGSEA come from the germline V gene. The trim removed 6 bases at V and 4 bases at J, leaving 6 bases unmatched. CDR3 amino acids: CSVAGQGGYGYTF. CDR3 nucleotides: TGCAGCGTGGCGGGACAGGGCGGCTATGGCTACACCTTC.

In its sample, this clonotype was seen a few times. The rearrangement joins TRBV7-2 to TRBJ2-1; D not resolved. Trimming removed 2 bases from V and 4 bases from J, with 12 bases in between. CDR3 size: 15 residues. CDR1 and CDR2 from the germline V gene are SGHTA and FQGNSA. The CDR3 is CASSLSRTSYNEQFF. Here the CDR3 DNA reads TGTGCCAGCAGCTTATCTAGAACTTCTTACAATGAGCAGTTCTTC.

This chain joins TRBV29-1 and TRBJ2-1, with 12 bases fitting TRBD2. Trimming cost V 3 bases and J 9 bases; bases outside gene matches: 6. The CDR3 is 14 amino acids. CDR1 and CDR2 (germline): SQVTM, ANQGSEA. Written as DNA, the CDR3 is TGCAGCGTTGATGGGACTAGCGGGTGGAGTGAGCAGTTCTTC. This sequence encodes CSVDGTSGWSEQFF.

This clonotype was recorded at least ten times. The chain carries TRBV15 and TRBJ2-6; the D gene is possibly TRBD2 (5 bases). The CDR3 covers 16 residues. V was clipped by 1 base and J by 2 bases, with 9 bases between them. The V gene's germline CDR1 is LNHNV and CDR2 YYDKDF (reference sequence). CDR3 sequence: CATSRGGSPGANVLTF. CDR3 nucleotides: TGTGCCACCAGCAGAGGAGGGTCCCCTGGGGCCAACGTCCTGACTTTC.

This chain joins TRBV12-3 or TRBV12-4 and TRBJ2-3, with D hard to call. Trimming shortened V by 3 bases and J by 0 bases, and 7 bases separated the two germline ends. This CDR3 spans 14 amino acids. CDR3 loop: CASSFISSTDTQYF. In nucleotides, the CDR3 is TGTGCCAGCAGTTTCATCTCGAGCACAGATACGCAGTATTTT.

This clonotype was seen a few times. This chain links TRBV20-1 with TRBJ2-3, with a weak D call TRBD2 (5 bases). Germline CDR1 reads DFQATT; CDR2 reads SNEGSKA (reference sequence). This CDR3 contains 14 residues. V lost 1 base and J lost 6, with 14 bases in between. The CDR3 is CSARGARGEDTQYF. CDR3 DNA: TGCAGTGCTAGAGGAGCCCGTGGGGAGGATACGCAGTATTTT.

This clonotype occurred a few times. The V call is TRBV27, the J call TRBJ2-7; D may be TRBD2 (5 bases). Germline CDR1 and CDR2: MNHEY and SMNVEV (reference sequence). V lost 7 bases and J 6 bases, leaving 10 bases between the germline ends. The CDR3 has 11 amino acids. DNA for the CDR3: TGTGCCAGCAAAAGTCGGGGCGAGCAGTACTTC. It yields the protein CASKSRGEQYF.

J is TRBJ2-5 and V is TRBV29-1; the D is unclear. Germline V gene lookup returns CDR1 SQVTM and CDR2 ANQGSEA. Trimming left V 0 bases short and J 4 bases short, with 9 bases between. This CDR3 comprises 13 residues. The CDR3 bases are TGCAGCGTTGAAGAGACCATCCCAGAGACCCAGTACTTC. This sequence encodes CSVEETIPETQYF.

About this clonotype itself: Since no conserved phenylalanine or tryptophan closes the CDR3, a read error is the likely cause. The CDR3 bases are TGCAGTGCTAGCTGGCTGAACACTGAAGCTTTCTCT. Amino acid sequence: CSASWLNTEAFS. The chain recombines TRBV20-1 with TRBJ1-1; D gene unclear. V dropped 3 bases and J dropped 0 bases, with 5 bases sitting between them. This CDR3 spans 12 amino acids. CDR1 is DFQATT and CDR2 is SNEGSKA in the germline V gene (reference sequence).

A remark on this clonotype: At one end the junction does not follow the germline gene, possibly because of a read error. The gene calls are TRBV15 and TRBJ1-2; D gene uncertain. This CDR3 region has 13 residues. Germline loops: CDR1 LNHNV, CDR2 YYDKDF (reference sequence). The CDR3 loop reads CATSGRLAYDYTF. The CDR3 region has the DNA TGTGCCACCTCGGGTCGGCTCGCCTATGACTACACCTTC.

Only one count was recorded for this clonotype. The rearrangement uses TRBV9 and TRBJ1-4; no definite D call. This CDR3 contains 14 residues. Between the trimmed V and J ends, which lost 3 bases and 0 bases, there was a span of 6 bases. Per germline, CDR1 SGDLS and CDR2 YYNGEE. The CDR3: CASSALATNEKLFF. Here the CDR3 DNA reads TGTGCCAGCAGCGCCCTCGCAACTAATGAAAAACTGTTTTTT.

The sample holds a few counts of this clonotype. This chain links TRBV6-5 with TRBJ1-2, with TRBD1 matching 7 bases. The CDR3 is made up of 14 amino acids. Losses at the gene ends were 11 bases for V and 4 bases for J; bases not matched to a gene: 13. CDR1 MNHEY and CDR2 SVGAGI come from the germline V gene. CDR3 sequence: CAALEPGQSYGYTF. CDR3 bases: TGTGCCGCCCTAGAACCGGGACAGAGCTATGGCTACACCTTC.

V is TRBV6-5 and J is TRBJ2-3; 9 bases align to TRBD2. V was pared by 5 bases and J by 12 bases, with 15 bases of the junction left unmatched. The V gene's germline CDR1 is MNHEY and CDR2 SVGAGI. This CDR3 has 15 amino acids. CDR3 in amino acids: CASSRPSGAQETQYF. The CDR3 DNA reads as TGTGCCAGCAGTCGGCCTAGCGGGGCTCAAGAGACCCAGTATTTT.

J is TRBJ2-7 and V is TRBV5-1; 8 positions match TRBD1. The CDR3 sequence is 17 residues long. V gave up 2 bases and J gave up 1 base; unmatched junction bases: 11. Germline-derived CDR1 and CDR2 are SGHRS and YFSETQ. CDR3 nucleotide sequence: TGCGCCAGCAGCTTAGAGTTTGGGACAGGTCCTTCCTACGAGCAGTACTTC. This gives the protein CASSLEFGTGPSYEQYF.

CDR3 protein: CASGISYNEQFF. The CDR3 nucleotides are TGTGCCAGCGGGATCTCCTACAATGAGCAGTTCTTC. The chain employs TRBV28 and TRBJ2-1; D is ambiguous. The V and J ends lost 8 bases and 0 bases respectively, with 5 bases between them. The CDR3 has 12 residues. Germline values: CDR1 MDHEN, CDR2 SYDVKM.

The V call is TRBV3-1, the J call TRBJ1-2; 8 nucleotides line up with TRBD1. With 7 bases clipped from V and 2 bases from J, the junction kept 9 bases outside the gene matches. The CDR3 has 15 residues. Germline V lookup: CDR1 LGHDT, CDR2 YNNKEL (reference sequence). The CDR3 bases are TGTGCCAGCACCCCCACCCGGGACAGGAACTATGGCTACACCTTC. Amino acids: CASTPTRDRNYGYTF.

The rearrangement joins TRBV20-1 to TRBJ2-3; the D is unclear. V lost 4 bases and J 2 bases, leaving 10 bases between the germline ends. This CDR3 region has 13 residues. Per germline, CDR1 DFQATT and CDR2 SNEGSKA (reference sequence). CDR3 coding DNA: TGCAGTGCTAAAAATTCTGACACAGATACGCAGTATTTT. Translation: CSAKNSDTDTQYF.

This chain uses TRBV6-1 with TRBJ2-1; D call uncertain. V gave up 3 bases and J gave up 3 bases, with 9 bases separating them. The CDR3 totals 14 residues. Germline V gives CDR1 MNHNS, CDR2 SASEGT. CDR3 amino acids: CASSDRVVYNEQFF. CDR3 DNA: TGTGCCAGCAGTGACCGTGTAGTCTACAATGAGCAGTTCTTC.

The chain is built from TRBV20-1 and TRBJ2-4; 12 nucleotides match TRBD2. The tail of the sequence fits TRBJ2-5 better, so the J call may be wrong. The germline CDR1 and CDR2 sequences are DFQATT and SNEGSKA (reference sequence). This CDR3 region has 15 residues. CDR3 sequence: CSARSRTSGAETQYF. The CDR3 region has the DNA TGCAGTGCTAGAAGCCGGACTAGCGGGGCGGAGACCCAGTACTTC.

In its sample, this clonotype was seen once. The V call is TRBV5-1, the J call TRBJ2-5; D may be TRBD1 (6 bases). Trimming cost V 5 bases and J 2 bases, with 16 bases left between them. CDR3 size: 15 residues. Germline lookup yields CDR1 SGHRS and CDR2 YFSETQ. The DNA of the CDR3 is TGCGCCAGCAGTGAGACAGGAGAGAAACAAGAGACCCAGTACTTC. Residues: CASSETGEKQETQYF. The full variable domain, completed using reference TRBV5-1 and TRBJ2-5, is KAGVTQTPRYLIKTRGQQVTLSCSPISGHRSVSWYQQTPGQGLQFLFEYFSETQRNKGNFPGRFSGRQFSNSRSEMNVSTLELGDSALYLCASSETGEKQETQYFGPGTRLLVL.

V gene TRBV6-7 combines with J gene TRBJ1-4; no definite D call. TRBV6-7 is an ORF; its function is uncertain. Trimming removed 2 bases at V and 10 bases at J, with 8 bases between. The CDR3 is 12 residues long. The CDR3 loop is CASSYPSGKLFF. The CDR3 nucleotides read TGTGCCAGCAGTTACCCCTCAGGAAAACTGTTTTTT.